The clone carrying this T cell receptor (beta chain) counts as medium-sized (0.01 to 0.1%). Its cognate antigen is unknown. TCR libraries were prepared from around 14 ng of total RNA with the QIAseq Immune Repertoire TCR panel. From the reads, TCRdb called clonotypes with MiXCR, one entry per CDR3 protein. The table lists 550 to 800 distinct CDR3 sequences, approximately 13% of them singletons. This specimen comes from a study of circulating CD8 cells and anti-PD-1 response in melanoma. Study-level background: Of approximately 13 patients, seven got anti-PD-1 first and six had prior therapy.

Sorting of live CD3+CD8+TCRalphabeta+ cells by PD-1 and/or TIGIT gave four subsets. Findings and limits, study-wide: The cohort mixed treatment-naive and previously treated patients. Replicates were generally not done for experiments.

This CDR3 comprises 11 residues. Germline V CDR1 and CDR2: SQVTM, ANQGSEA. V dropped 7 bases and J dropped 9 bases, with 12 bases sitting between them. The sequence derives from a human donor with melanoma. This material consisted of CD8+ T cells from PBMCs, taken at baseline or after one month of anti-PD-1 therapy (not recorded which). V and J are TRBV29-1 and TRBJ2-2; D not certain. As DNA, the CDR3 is TGCAGCGGCTATTTGGAAAGGGAGCTGTTTTTT. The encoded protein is CSGYLERELFF.